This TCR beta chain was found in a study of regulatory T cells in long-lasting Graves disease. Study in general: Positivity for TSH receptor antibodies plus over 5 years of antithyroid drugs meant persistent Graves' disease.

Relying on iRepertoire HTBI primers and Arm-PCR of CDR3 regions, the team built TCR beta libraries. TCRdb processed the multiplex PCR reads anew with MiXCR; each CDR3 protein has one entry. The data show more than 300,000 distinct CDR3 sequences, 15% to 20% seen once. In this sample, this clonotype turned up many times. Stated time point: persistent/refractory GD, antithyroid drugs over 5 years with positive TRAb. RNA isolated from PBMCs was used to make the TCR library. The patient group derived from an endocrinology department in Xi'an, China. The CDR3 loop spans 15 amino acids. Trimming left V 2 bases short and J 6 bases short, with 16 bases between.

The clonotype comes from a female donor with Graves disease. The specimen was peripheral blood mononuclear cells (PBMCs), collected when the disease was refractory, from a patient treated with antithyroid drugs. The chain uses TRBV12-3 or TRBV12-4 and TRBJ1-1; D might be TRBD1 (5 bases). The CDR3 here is CASSLLAGPRAEAFF. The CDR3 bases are TGTGCCAGCAGTTTATTAGCAGGGCCTCGGGCTGAAGCTTTCTTT.